These 5 T cell receptor beta chains originate from one sample sequenced in a study of vaccination effects on CD4 cells after COVID-19. For these receptors, no antigen is known. Within the ViraFEST assay, antigen-specific CD4+ T cells underwent expansion with viral peptide pools prior to sequencing. Once cultured for 9 to 11 days, the cells underwent separation to obtain CD4+ T cells. The method was immunoSEQ multiplex PCR; TCRdb's version includes in-frame clones alone and lacks a portion of them. The data contain about 61,000 clones, approximately 80% of them singletons. This specimen was CD4+ T cells from PBMCs cultured with HCoV-229E spike peptides, taken before COVID-19 vaccination. These receptors originate from a human donor who received a COVID-19 vaccine.

The rearrangement uses TRBV6-5 and TRBJ2-7; 7 bases map to TRBD1. The germline CDR1 and CDR2 sequences are MNHEY and SVGAGI. Trimming removed 6 bases from V and 4 bases from J; junction bases left unmatched: 12. The CDR3 spans 15 residues. DNA for the CDR3: TGTGCCAGCAGACAAAGACAGGGTGCTGATTACGAGCAGTACGTC. Translation: CASRQRQGADYEQYV.

The rearrangement uses TRBV12-3 or TRBV12-4 and TRBJ2-7, with D possibly being TRBD1 or TRBD2 (5 bases each). The length of the CDR3 is 13 residues. The germline V and J ends were trimmed by 5 bases and 6 bases, with 14 bases remaining between them. CDR3 protein: CASSPAGRPEQYV. In nucleotides, the CDR3 is TGTGCCAGCAGTCCAGCAGGGAGACCCGAGCAGTACGTC.

The chain carries TRBV6-2 or TRBV6-3 and TRBJ1-1; D not resolved. The ends were cut back, 2 bases at V and 0 bases at J, with 10 bases in the middle. Germline V gene sequence: CDR1 MNHEY, CDR2 SVGEGT. The CDR3 has 15 residues. This CDR3 reads CASSYRAVMNTEAFF. The CDR3 DNA sequence: TGTGCCAGCAGTTACCGGGCAGTTATGAACACTGAAGCTTTCTTT.

V is TRBV10-2 and J is TRBJ2-1, with D maybe TRBD2 (6 bases). CDR1 and CDR2 (germline): WSHSY, SAAADI. The V and J ends lost 7 bases and 7 bases respectively, with 8 bases between them. This CDR3 region has 11 residues. The CDR3 DNA sequence: TGCGCCAGCAATGGGGGGAATGAGCAGTTCTTC. Translation: CASNGGNEQFF.

This chain uses TRBV24-1 with TRBJ2-5; 9 nucleotides agree with TRBD1. The V gene's germline CDR1 is KGHDR and CDR2 SFDVKD. Trimming cost V 4 bases and J 5 bases; bases outside gene matches: 4. The CDR3 has 14 amino acids. In DNA, the CDR3 is TGTGCCACCAGTGACTACAGGGGGCGGGAGACCCAGTACTTC. The encoded protein is CATSDYRGRETQYF.